The rows below give T cell receptor beta chains drawn from one sample of a study of blood T cell repertoires in COVID-19. Some clones are missing from TCRdb's copy, which holds only in-frame ones; the method was immunoSEQ multiplex PCR. The table lists about 250,000 clones, 88% of them singletons. The sequenced sample consisted of peripheral blood. The receptors here all came from a woman in her 30s with COVID-19, enrolled during active disease. Both conserved end residues are part of each CDR3. D genes are given only for firm matches. Only some rows state a clone size, as once, few, many or a class for expanded clones.

d_call	clone_size	v_call	j_call	cdr3_aa	cdr3_nt
TRBD2	NA	TRBV7-2	TRBJ2-7	CASSLSGTSGYEQYF	TGTGCCAGCAGCCTCTCCGGGACTAGCGGTTACGAGCAGTACTTC
NA	once	TRBV20-1	TRBJ2-5	CSAAVGETQYF	TGCAGTGCCGCCGTCGGGGAGACCCAGTACTTC
TRBD2	NA	TRBV10-3	TRBJ2-5	CAIRPGLGREQETQYF	TGTGCCATCAGGCCCGGACTTGGGCGGGAGCAGGAGACCCAGTACTTC
TRBD1	NA	TRBV4-1	TRBJ2-3	CASSQPQQGASTDTQYF	TGCGCCAGCAGCCAACCTCAACAGGGGGCTAGCACAGATACGCAGTATTTT
TRBD1	NA	TRBV28	TRBJ1-1	CASRIGQGATEAFF	TGTGCCAGCAGAATCGGACAGGGTGCGACTGAAGCTTTCTTT
NA	NA	TRBV7-9	TRBJ1-1	CASSLLFLSMNTEAFF	TGTGCCAGCAGCTTATTGTTTCTAAGCATGAACACTGAAGCTTTCTTT
TRBD2	NA	TRBV4-3	TRBJ2-2	CASSQDVAGGTGELFF	TGCGCCAGCAGCCAAGATGTAGCGGGGGGCACCGGGGAGCTGTTTTTT
TRBD1	NA	TRBV30	TRBJ1-5	CAWSVPLGQGPSNQPQHF	TGTGCCTGGAGTGTACCATTGGGACAGGGTCCTTCGAATCAGCCCCAGCATTTT
NA	NA	TRBV2	TRBJ1-1	CASRMGGTEAFF	TGTGCCAGCAGAATGGGAGGGACTGAAGCTTTCTTT
TRBD2	NA	TRBV7-8	TRBJ2-2	CASSLAAGAGELFF	TGTGCCAGCAGCTTAGCGGCGGGGGCCGGGGAGCTGTTTTTT
NA	NA	TRBV7-9	TRBJ1-2	CASSPSRYGYTF	TGTGCCAGCAGCCCCTCCCGGTATGGCTACACCTTC
NA	NA	TRBV5-1	TRBJ1-1	CASSLVALNTEAFF	TGCGCCAGCAGCTTGGTAGCGTTGAACACTGAAGCTTTCTTT
TRBD2	NA	TRBV5-4	TRBJ2-1	CASARGGQGNEQFF	TGTGCCAGCGCCCGCGGGGGGCAGGGCAATGAGCAGTTCTTC
NA	NA	TRBV6-2/TRBV6-3	TRBJ1-5	CASSYISGAQHF	TGTGCCAGCAGTTATATCTCCGGGGCCCAGCATTTT
NA	NA	TRBV28	TRBJ2-3	CASSPQQRSDTQYF	TGTGCCAGCAGTCCACAGCAACGTTCAGATACGCAGTATTTT
TRBD2	NA	TRBV5-1	TRBJ2-1	CASSLGLAGGLSNEQFF	TGCGCCAGCAGCCTAGGACTAGCGGGAGGGCTATCCAATGAGCAGTTCTTC